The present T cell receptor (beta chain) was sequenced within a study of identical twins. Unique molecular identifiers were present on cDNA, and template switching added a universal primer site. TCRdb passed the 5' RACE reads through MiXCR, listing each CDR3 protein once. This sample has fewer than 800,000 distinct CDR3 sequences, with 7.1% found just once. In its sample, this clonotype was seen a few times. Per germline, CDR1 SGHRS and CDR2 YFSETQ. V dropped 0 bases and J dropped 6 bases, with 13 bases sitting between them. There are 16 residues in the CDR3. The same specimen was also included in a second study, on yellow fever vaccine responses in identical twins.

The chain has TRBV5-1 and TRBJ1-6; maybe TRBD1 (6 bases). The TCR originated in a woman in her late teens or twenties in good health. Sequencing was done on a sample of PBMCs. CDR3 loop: CASSLGGAVGNSPLHF. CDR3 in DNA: TGCGCCAGCAGCTTGGGGGGGGCCGTCGGTAATTCACCCCTCCACTTT.